This is a list of T cell receptor beta chains from one sample in a study of shared clonotypes between healthy human individuals. Sequencing was performed with immunoSEQ multiplex PCR; in TCRdb, only in-frame clones are kept and a portion is missing. The table lists about 580,000 clones, roughly 98% of them singletons. The sample taken for sequencing was naive CD8+ T cells sorted from blood. Receptor source: a man aged 30-40 years in good health. The CDR3 runs from the conserved cysteine through the conserved F or W.

V gene: TRBV4-1
CDR3 length: 13
CDR3 protein: CASSHYGGYEQYF

V gene: TRBV10-2
CDR3 length: 15
CDR3 protein: CASSEGQSSYNEQFF

V gene: TRBV29-1
CDR3 length: 14
CDR3 protein: CSATEQEMGNEQFF

V gene: TRBV5-1
CDR3 length: 15
CDR3 protein: CASSFGGGLGETQYF

V gene: TRBV25-1
CDR3 length: 13
CDR3 protein: CASSAGSHTEAFF

V gene: TRBV7-2
CDR3 length: 14
CDR3 protein: CASSLRTGNQPQHF

V gene: TRBV28
CDR3 length: 14
CDR3 protein: CASSSEASTDTQYF

V gene: TRBV4-1
CDR3 length: 16
CDR3 protein: CASSQDNGPPNTEAFF

V gene: TRBV7-9
CDR3 length: 13
CDR3 protein: CATTGTEAYEQYF

V gene: TRBV28
CDR3 length: 15
CDR3 protein: CASSLPSTGLHEQYF

V gene: TRBV5-1
CDR3 length: 15
CDR3 protein: CASSSTGSSYNEQFF

V gene: TRBV29-1
CDR3 length: 12
CDR3 protein: CSVEGDRGGQYF

V gene: TRBV29-1
CDR3 length: 11
CDR3 protein: CSVRGLRGYTF

V gene: TRBV7-9
CDR3 length: 13
CDR3 protein: CASSVDSSYEQYF

V gene: TRBV5-4
CDR3 length: 14
CDR3 protein: CASRRGHPHYEQYF

V gene: TRBV2
CDR3 length: 13
CDR3 protein: CATKTGHYNEQFF

V gene: TRBV9
CDR3 length: 15
CDR3 protein: CASSEGGGSSYEQYF

V gene: TRBV7-9
CDR3 length: 11
CDR3 protein: CASSSTVEQFF

V gene: TRBV6-5
CDR3 length: 15
CDR3 protein: CASSPGQGSYNEQFF

V gene: TRBV5-1
CDR3 length: 15
CDR3 protein: CASSWAGHSNYEQYF

V gene: TRBV7-9
CDR3 length: 13
CDR3 protein: CASIWGALDEQFF

V gene: TRBV9
CDR3 length: 15
CDR3 protein: CASSVGSGSYNEQFF

V gene: TRBV9
CDR3 length: 14
CDR3 protein: CASSASGTAYEQYF